The 14 T cell receptor beta chains listed next were all sequenced from one sample in a study of blood T cell repertoires in COVID-19. The table came from immunoSEQ multiplex PCR; TCRdb's copy has only in-frame clones and leaves some out. The repertoire holds about 120,000 clones, roughly 85% seen once, with approximately 13% in the top ten. Sequencing was carried out using peripheral blood. The receptors shown here come from a human donor in a cohort sampled during active COVID-19.

This clone was detected only a few times. CDR3 amino acids: CASSLAGLTDTQYF. CDR3 coding DNA: TGTGCCAGCAGCTTGGCTGGGCTCACAGATACGCAGTATTTT. The chain has TRBV5-5 and TRBJ2-3; D gene uncertain. CDR3 length: 14 amino acids. V lost 0 bases to trimming and J lost 2 bases, with 7 bases between them. The germline V gene has CDR1 SGHKS and CDR2 YYEKEE (reference sequence).

The chain is built from TRBV9 and TRBJ1-1, with D hard to call. Trimming took off 0 bases at V and 4 bases at J, with 10 bases between the two ends. This CDR3 is 14 amino acids long. Germline V lookup: CDR1 SGDLS, CDR2 YYNGEE. The CDR3 nucleotides read TGTGCCAGCAGCGTAGGTCCCCAATCCACTGAAGCTTTCTTT. Translating it yields CASSVGPQSTEAFF.

This chain connects TRBV24-1 to TRBJ2-1, with unresolved D. Germline lookup yields CDR1 KGHDR and CDR2 SFDVKD. The CDR3 covers 15 residues. The ends were cut back, 3 bases at V and 3 bases at J, with 11 bases in the middle. The CDR3 protein is CATSDPSLRYNEQFF. In DNA form, the CDR3 reads TGTGCCACCAGTGATCCGTCACTCCGCTACAATGAGCAGTTCTTC.

The chain joins TRBV6-5 to TRBJ2-7; D is ambiguous. Germline V gene lookup returns CDR1 MNHEY and CDR2 SVGAGI. This CDR3 is 15 amino acids long. V was pared by 0 bases and J by 0 bases, with 9 bases between. CDR3 region: CASSYSSFSSYEQYF. CDR3 nucleotide sequence: TGTGCCAGCAGTTACTCGTCATTTAGCTCCTACGAGCAGTACTTC.

The chain uses TRBV27 and TRBJ2-7; 14 bases line up with TRBD2. The CDR3 totals 16 residues. The V segment lost 6 bases and the J segment 1 base; nucleotides outside the gene matches: 5. The germline gives CDR1 MNHEY, CDR2 SMNVEV (reference sequence). For the CDR3, the DNA is TGTGCCAGCAGGGGACTAGCGGGGGCGCTTTCCTACGAGCAGTACTTC. It specifies CASRGLAGALSYEQYF.

The chain joins TRBV24-1 to TRBJ1-5; 9 bases agree with TRBD1. This CDR3 is built from 16 residues. Trimming removed 3 bases from V and 5 bases from J; junction bases left unmatched: 7. CDR1 is KGHDR, CDR2 SFDVKD, per germline. CDR3 amino acids: CATSDPGQGQDQPQHF. As DNA, the CDR3 is TGTGCCACCAGTGATCCCGGACAGGGGCAAGATCAGCCCCAGCATTTT.

This clone was picked up one time. The rearrangement links TRBV28 to TRBJ2-1; 12 bases align to TRBD2. Germline lookup yields CDR1 MDHEN and CDR2 SYDVKM. The CDR3 runs 14 residues. V dropped 6 bases and J dropped 4; count of bases not matched to a gene: 1. The CDR3 sequence: CASSGLAGYNEQFF. The CDR3 DNA sequence: TGTGCCAGCAGCGGACTAGCGGGGTACAATGAGCAGTTCTTC.

This clone has only one observation. The V and J genes are TRBV10-3 and TRBJ1-5; 10 bases line up with TRBD1. The J segment lost 4 bases and the V segment lost 8 bases, leaving 5 bases of the junction unmatched. Germline V lookup: CDR1 ENHRY, CDR2 SYGVKD. The CDR3 has 14 residues. The CDR3 region is CAIASGQGNQPQHF. In nucleotides, the CDR3 is TGTGCCATCGCCTCGGGACAGGGGAATCAGCCCCAGCATTTT.

J is TRBJ1-2 and V is TRBV29-1, with D possibly matching TRBD1 (6 bases). V shed 3 bases and J shed 8 bases, with 16 bases lying between them. The CDR3 has 13 residues. Looked up from germline, CDR1 is SQVTM and CDR2 is ANQGSEA. This CDR3 is CSVDLGAPEGYTF. DNA of the CDR3: TGCAGCGTTGATCTGGGGGCCCCAGAGGGCTACACCTTC. The entire variable domain, with the rest obtained from reference TRBV29-1 and TRBJ1-2, is as follows: SAVISQKPSRDICQRGTSLTIQCQVDSQVTMMFWYRQQPGQSLTLIATANQGSEATYESGFVIDKFPISRPNLTFSTLTVSNMSPEDSSIYLCSVDLGAPEGYTFGSGTRLTVV.

The rearrangement uses TRBV7-8 and TRBJ2-1, with 9 bases aligning to TRBD1. J was trimmed by 6 bases and V by 3 bases; bases with no gene match: 6. The CDR3 contains 15 residues. The germline gives CDR1 SGHVS, CDR2 FQNEAQ. The CDR3 DNA reads TGTGCCAGCAGCTTGAGATCGACAGGGGGCAATGAGCAGTTCTTC. It specifies CASSLRSTGGNEQFF.

This clone was seen just once. The chain is built from TRBV28 and TRBJ2-1, with a tentative D call TRBD2 (6 bases). V was shortened by 1 base and J by 2 bases, with 12 bases between the two germline ends. The CDR3 loop spans 16 amino acids. CDR1 MDHEN and CDR2 SYDVKM come from the germline V gene. The CDR3 loop reads CASSLLTGGPYNEQFF. As DNA, the CDR3 is TGTGCCAGCAGTTTATTAACCGGGGGACCCTACAATGAGCAGTTCTTC.

This rearrangement joins TRBV6-5 to TRBJ1-4, with TRBD1 matching over 7 bases. CDR3 length equals 15 residues. Germline V gene lookup returns CDR1 MNHEY and CDR2 SVGAGI. The V segment lost 0 bases and the J segment 7 bases; nucleotides outside the gene matches: 5. The CDR3 coding sequence is TGTGCCAGCAGTTACTCAGGAGGGGGCGGTGAAAAACTGTTTTTT. It codes for CASSYSGGGGEKLFF.

This chain links TRBV27 with TRBJ2-7, with 10 bases that match TRBD2. Germline V CDR1 and CDR2: MNHEY, SMNVEV (reference sequence). J was trimmed by 4 bases and V by 3 bases; bases with no gene match: 6. This CDR3 has 15 amino acids. CDR3 coding DNA: TGTGCCAGCAGTTTTGGCAGCGGGGGGGCTTACGAGCAGTACTTC. Translating it yields CASSFGSGGAYEQYF.

The chain joins TRBV11-2 to TRBJ1-2; 11 nucleotides match TRBD1. The CDR3 covers 15 residues. Germline V gene sequence: CDR1 SGHAT, CDR2 FQNNGV. V trimming: 4 bases; J trimming: 4 bases; junction bases outside the gene matches: 5. CDR3 in amino acids: CASSSRDRGVYGYTF. In DNA, the CDR3 is TGTGCCAGCAGCTCCCGGGACAGGGGGGTCTATGGCTACACCTTC.